The subject of this entry is one T cell receptor (beta chain). This record belongs to a study of blood T cell repertoires in COVID-19. Study-level background: Italy, Spain and the United States were the sources of the convalescent and acute COVID-19 samples.

This CDR3 spans 20 amino acids. Unmatched junction bases numbered 10, after V lost 0 bases and J lost 1 base. Per the germline V gene, CDR1 is MGHRA and CDR2 is YSYEKL. Clones were read by immunoSEQ multiplex PCR, and TCRdb kept only the in-frame ones, dropping some. The sample lists more than 200,000 clones, about 86% occurring once. The receptor's source is a man aged 25 to 40 with active or convalescent COVID-19. The gene calls are TRBV4-1 and TRBJ2-1, with 12 nucleotides matching TRBD2. The sample was peripheral blood. The CDR3 reads CASSQDGAFGTSGSYNEQFF. Written as DNA, the CDR3 is TGCGCCAGCAGCCAAGATGGGGCCTTCGGGACTAGCGGGTCCTACAATGAGCAGTTCTTC.